This TCR beta chain is from a study of shared clonotypes between healthy human individuals. On this clone: Its antigen is as yet unknown.

Sequenced by immunoSEQ multiplex PCR; TCRdb stores in-frame clones only, minus some. Among approximately 1.9 million clones listed, 85% to 95% were seen once. V lost 8 bases and J lost 12, with 10 bases in between. Germline V lookup: CDR1 MNHNS, CDR2 SASEGT. The CDR3 consists of 10 residues. Naivety among CD8 cells was defined by CD45RO negativity and positive CCR7 selection, thereby excluding terminally differentiated effector memory CD45RA+ cells. Study-level points and caveats: It was anticipated that sequencing depth would influence how many clonotypes donors shared. Investigators collected only blood, and repertoires in tissues likely differ. Naive subsets, compared against memory subsets, generally had larger estimated richness values.

This chain links TRBV6-1 with TRBJ1-4; D gene unclear. The TCR originated in a man aged 18 to 30 in good health. Some clones in this sample may be carry-over from other donors' samples. Input material: naive CD8+ T cells from PBMCs. In DNA form, the CDR3 reads TGTGCCAGCGGTGCACGGCAACTGTTTTTT. As protein: CASGARQLFF.